These 5 T cell receptor beta chains were all obtained from the same sample, sequenced in a study of cytomegalovirus exposure and HLA in healthy donors. With 60 Vbeta and 13 Jbeta primers, the PCR was carried out. The assay was immunoSEQ multiplex PCR, and TCRdb's table has in-frame clones only and misses some. The profile covers roughly 120,000 clones, with 77% appearing a single time and over 10% taken by the ten largest. Sequences were obtained from PBMCs. These receptors were taken from a woman aged 35 to 49 in good health and CMV-seropositive.

This clone was seen a single time. The V gene is TRBV19, the J gene TRBJ1-2; TRBD1 agrees at 7 bases. Germline V gene data show CDR1 as LNHDA and CDR2 as SQIVND (reference sequence). CDR3 size: 14 residues. V lost 3 bases, J lost 6 bases, and 7 bases stayed unmatched. Here the CDR3 DNA reads TGTGCCAGTAGTATCGGACAGGCCGGGAATGGCTACACCTTC. As protein: CASSIGQAGNGYTF.

This chain joins TRBV30 and TRBJ1-4, with D hard to call. CDR1 GTSNPN and CDR2 SVGIG come from the germline V gene (reference sequence). The CDR3 runs 13 residues. CDR3 sequence reads: CACSFTGGGKLFF. CDR3 bases: TGTGCATGTAGCTTTACGGGAGGTGGAAAACTGTTTTTT.

In this sample, this clone turned up a few times. The chain links TRBV5-1 to TRBJ2-5, with 13 nucleotides matching TRBD2. Germline V gene sequence: CDR1 SGHRS, CDR2 YFSETQ. This CDR3 is built from 16 residues. J gave up 5 bases and V 3 bases, and 7 bases lay outside the gene matches. The CDR3 DNA sequence: TGCGCCAGCAGCTGGGAACTAGCGGGAGGGCCGGAGACCCAGTACTTC. Its translation: CASSWELAGGPETQYF.

V is TRBV19 and J is TRBJ1-5, with no clear D. Trimming took 8 bases from V and 3 from J, leaving 14 bases between them. This CDR3 region has 14 residues. Germline lookup yields CDR1 LNHDA and CDR2 SQIVND (reference sequence). Here the CDR3 reads CASHRGGSNQPQHF. The CDR3, as DNA: TGTGCCAGTCACCGGGGAGGGTCCAATCAGCCCCAGCATTTT.

V gene TRBV28 combines with J gene TRBJ2-7; TRBD1 agrees at 8 bases. J gave up 0 bases and V 8 bases, and 9 bases lay outside the gene matches. Germline loops: CDR1 MDHEN, CDR2 SYDVKM. CDR3 length: 15 residues. The chain's CDR3 is CASGSQGQVSYEQYF. DNA of the CDR3: TGTGCCAGCGGGTCTCAGGGACAGGTCTCCTACGAGCAGTACTTC.